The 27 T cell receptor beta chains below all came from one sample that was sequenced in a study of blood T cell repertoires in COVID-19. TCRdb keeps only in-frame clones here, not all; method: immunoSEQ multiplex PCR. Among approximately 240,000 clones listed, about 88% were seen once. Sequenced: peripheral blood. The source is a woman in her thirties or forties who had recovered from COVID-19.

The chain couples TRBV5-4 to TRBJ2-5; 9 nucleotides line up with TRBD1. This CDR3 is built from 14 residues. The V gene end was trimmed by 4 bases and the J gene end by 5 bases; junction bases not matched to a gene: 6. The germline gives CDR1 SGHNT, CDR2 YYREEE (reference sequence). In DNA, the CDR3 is TGTGCCAGCAGCGCCGGGGACAGGGTGGAGACCCAGTACTTC. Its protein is CASSAGDRVETQYF.

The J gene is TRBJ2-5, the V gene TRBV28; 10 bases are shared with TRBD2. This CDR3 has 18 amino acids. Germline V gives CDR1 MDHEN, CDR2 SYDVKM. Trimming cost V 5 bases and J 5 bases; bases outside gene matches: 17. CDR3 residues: CASSESKIAGGIRETQYF. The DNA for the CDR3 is TGTGCCAGCAGTGAAAGCAAAATAGCGGGAGGTATTCGGGAGACCCAGTACTTC.

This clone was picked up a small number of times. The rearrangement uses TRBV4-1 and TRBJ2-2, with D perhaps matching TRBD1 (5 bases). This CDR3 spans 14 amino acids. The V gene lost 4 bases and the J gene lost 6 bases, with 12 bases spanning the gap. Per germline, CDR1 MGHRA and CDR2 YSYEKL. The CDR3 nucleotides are TGCGCCAGCAGCCTTTTCAGGGATTCCGGGGAGCTGTTTTTT. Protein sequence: CASSLFRDSGELFF.

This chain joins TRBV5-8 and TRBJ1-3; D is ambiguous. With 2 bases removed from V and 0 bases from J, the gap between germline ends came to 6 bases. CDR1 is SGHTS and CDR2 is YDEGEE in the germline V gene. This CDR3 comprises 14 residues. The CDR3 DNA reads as TGTGCCAGCAGCTTTCGGAGCTCTGGAAACACCATATATTTT. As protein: CASSFRSSGNTIYF.

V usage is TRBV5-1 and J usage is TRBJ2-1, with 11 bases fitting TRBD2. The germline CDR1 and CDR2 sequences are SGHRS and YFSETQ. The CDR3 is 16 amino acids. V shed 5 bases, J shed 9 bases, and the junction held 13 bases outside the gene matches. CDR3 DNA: TGCGCCAGCAGGTCAGCGATAGCGGGGGGGATGGGTGAGCAGTTCTTC. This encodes CASRSAIAGGMGEQFF.

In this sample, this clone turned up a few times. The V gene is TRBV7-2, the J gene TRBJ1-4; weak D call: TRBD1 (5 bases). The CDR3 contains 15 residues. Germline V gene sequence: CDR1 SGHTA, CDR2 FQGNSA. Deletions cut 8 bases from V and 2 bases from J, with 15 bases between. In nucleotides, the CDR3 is TGTGCCAGCCAGACGGGGGGTAACACTAATGAAAAACTGTTTTTT. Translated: CASQTGGNTNEKLFF.

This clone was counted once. For the CDR3, the DNA is TGTGCCAGCAGTTGGGGGGGAGATAACACCGGGGAGCTGTTTTTT. Translating it yields CASSWGGDNTGELFF. The chain couples TRBV28 to TRBJ2-2, with 7 bases that match TRBD2. CDR1 and CDR2 from the germline V gene are MDHEN and SYDVKM. CDR3 length equals 15 residues. The V segment lost 4 bases and the J segment 2 bases; nucleotides outside the gene matches: 4.

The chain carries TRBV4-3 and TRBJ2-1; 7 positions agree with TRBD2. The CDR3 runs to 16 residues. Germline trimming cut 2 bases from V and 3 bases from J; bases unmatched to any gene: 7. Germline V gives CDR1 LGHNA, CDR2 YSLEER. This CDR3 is CASSQMGGAIYNEQFF. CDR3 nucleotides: TGCGCCAGCAGCCAAATGGGAGGGGCCATCTACAATGAGCAGTTCTTC.

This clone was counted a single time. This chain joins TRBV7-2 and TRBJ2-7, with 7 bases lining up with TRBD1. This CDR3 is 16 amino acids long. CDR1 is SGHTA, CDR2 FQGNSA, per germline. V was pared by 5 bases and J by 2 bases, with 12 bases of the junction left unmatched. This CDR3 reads CASSPSKPGQTYEQYF. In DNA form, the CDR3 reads TGTGCCAGCAGCCCCAGCAAACCGGGACAGACCTACGAGCAGTACTTC.

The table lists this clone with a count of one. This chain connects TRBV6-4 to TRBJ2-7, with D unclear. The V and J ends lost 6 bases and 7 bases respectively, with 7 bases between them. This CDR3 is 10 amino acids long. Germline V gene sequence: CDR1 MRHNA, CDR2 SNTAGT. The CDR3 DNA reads TGTGCCAGCAGGCTGCGGGAGCAGTACTTC. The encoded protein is CASRLREQYF.

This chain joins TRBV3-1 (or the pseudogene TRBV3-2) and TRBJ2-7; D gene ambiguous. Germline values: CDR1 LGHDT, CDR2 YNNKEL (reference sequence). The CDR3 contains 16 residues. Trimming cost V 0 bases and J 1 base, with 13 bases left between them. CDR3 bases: TGTGCCAGCAGCCAAGACCCACGGGTCGGGTCCTACGAGCAGTACTTC. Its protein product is CASSQDPRVGSYEQYF.

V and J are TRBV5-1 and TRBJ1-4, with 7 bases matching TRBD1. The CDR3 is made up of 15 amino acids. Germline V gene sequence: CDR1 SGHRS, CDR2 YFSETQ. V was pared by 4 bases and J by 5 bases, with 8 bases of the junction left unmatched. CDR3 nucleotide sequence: TGCGCCAGCAGCCCGGGACAGTTACTAAATGAAAAACTGTTTTTT. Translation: CASSPGQLLNEKLFF.

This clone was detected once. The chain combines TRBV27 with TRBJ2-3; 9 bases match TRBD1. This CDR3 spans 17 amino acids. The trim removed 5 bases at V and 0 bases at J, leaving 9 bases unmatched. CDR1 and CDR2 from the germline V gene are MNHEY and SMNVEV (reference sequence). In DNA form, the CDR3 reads TGTGCCAGCAGTCCGCACAGGGGGCTTACTAGCACAGATACGCAGTATTTT. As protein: CASSPHRGLTSTDTQYF.

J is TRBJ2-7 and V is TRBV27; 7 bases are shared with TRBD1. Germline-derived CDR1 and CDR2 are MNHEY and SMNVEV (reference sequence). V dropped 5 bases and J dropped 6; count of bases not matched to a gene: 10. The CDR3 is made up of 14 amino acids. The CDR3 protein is CASSLTPTGSEQYF. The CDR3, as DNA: TGTGCCAGCAGTCTCACCCCGACAGGGTCCGAGCAGTACTTC.

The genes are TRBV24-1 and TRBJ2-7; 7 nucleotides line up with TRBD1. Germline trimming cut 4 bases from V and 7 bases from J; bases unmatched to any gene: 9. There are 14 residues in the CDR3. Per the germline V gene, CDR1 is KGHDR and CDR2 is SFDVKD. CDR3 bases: TGTGCCACCAGTGAAGGCAGGGGGATGTGGGAGCAGTACTTC. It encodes CATSEGRGMWEQYF.

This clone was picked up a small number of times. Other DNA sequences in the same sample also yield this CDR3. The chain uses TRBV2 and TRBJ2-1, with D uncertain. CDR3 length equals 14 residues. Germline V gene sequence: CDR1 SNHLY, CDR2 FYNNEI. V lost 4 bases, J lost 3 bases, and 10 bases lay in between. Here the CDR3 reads CASSVAGFYNEQFF. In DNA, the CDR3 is TGTGCCAGCAGTGTGGCAGGATTCTACAATGAGCAGTTCTTC. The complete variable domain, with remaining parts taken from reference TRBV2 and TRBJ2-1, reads EPEVTQTPSHQVTQMGQEVILRCVPISNHLYFYWYRQILGQKVEFLVSFYNNEISEKSEIFDDQFSVERPDGSNFTLKIRSTKLEDSAMYFCASSVAGFYNEQFFGPGTRLTVL.

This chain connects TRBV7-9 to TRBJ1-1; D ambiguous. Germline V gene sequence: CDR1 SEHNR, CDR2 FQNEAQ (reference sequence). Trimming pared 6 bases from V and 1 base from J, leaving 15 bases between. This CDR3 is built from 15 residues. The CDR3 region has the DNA TGTGCCAGCAGAACACCTTCGGAGGGGAACACTGAAGCTTTCTTT. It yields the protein CASRTPSEGNTEAFF.

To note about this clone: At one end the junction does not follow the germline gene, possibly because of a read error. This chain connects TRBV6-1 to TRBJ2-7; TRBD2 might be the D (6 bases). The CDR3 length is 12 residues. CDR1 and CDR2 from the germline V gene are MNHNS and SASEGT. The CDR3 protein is CASSEGGLRGYF. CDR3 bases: TGTGCCAGCAGCGAAGGCGGGTTGCGGGGGTACTTC.

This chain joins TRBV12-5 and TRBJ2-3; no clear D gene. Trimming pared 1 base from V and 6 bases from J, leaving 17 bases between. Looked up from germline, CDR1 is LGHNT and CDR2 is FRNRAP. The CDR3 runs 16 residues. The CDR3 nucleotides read TGTGCTAGTGGTTTGGATTTGGCGGCCCCTATGGATACGCAGTATTTT. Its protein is CASGLDLAAPMDTQYF.

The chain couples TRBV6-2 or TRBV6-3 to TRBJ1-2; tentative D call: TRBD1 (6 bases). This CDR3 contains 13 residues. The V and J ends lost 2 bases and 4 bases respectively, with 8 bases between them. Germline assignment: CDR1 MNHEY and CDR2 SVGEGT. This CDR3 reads CASSYRDIYGYTF. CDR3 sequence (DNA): TGTGCCAGCAGTTACCGGGACATCTATGGCTACACCTTC.

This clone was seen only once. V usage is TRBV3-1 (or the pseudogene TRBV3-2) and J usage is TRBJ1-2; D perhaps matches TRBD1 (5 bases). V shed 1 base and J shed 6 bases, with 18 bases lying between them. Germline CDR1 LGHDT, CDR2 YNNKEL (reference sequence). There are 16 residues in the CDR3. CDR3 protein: CASSQGLGQGNDGYTF. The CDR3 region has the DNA TGTGCCAGCAGCCAAGGTCTAGGGCAGGGTAATGATGGCTACACCTTC.

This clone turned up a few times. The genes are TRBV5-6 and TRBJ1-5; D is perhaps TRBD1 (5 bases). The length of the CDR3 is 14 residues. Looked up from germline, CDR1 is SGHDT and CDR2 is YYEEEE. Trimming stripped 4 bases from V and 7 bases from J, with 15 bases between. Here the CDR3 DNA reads TGTGCCAGCAGCCCTGGTAGGGGTCAACAGCCCCAGCATTTT. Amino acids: CASSPGRGQQPQHF.

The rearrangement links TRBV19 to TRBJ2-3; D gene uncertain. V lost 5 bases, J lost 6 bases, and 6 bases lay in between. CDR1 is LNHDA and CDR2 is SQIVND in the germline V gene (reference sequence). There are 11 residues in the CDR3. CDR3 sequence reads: CASSAADTQYF. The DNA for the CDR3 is TGTGCCAGTAGTGCGGCGGATACGCAGTATTTT.

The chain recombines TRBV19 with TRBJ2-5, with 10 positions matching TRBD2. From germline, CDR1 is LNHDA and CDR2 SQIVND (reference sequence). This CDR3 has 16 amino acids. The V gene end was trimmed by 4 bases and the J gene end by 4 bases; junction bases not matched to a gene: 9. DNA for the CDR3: TGTGCCAGTAGTAGACCTTCTAGCGGGAGCGGAGAGACCCAGTACTTC. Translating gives CASSRPSSGSGETQYF.

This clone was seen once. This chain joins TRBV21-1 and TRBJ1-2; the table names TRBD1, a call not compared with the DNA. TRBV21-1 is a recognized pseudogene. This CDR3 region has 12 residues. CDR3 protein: CASSNKGNGYTF. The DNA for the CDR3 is TGTGCCAGCAGCAATAAGGGGAATGGCTACACCTTC.

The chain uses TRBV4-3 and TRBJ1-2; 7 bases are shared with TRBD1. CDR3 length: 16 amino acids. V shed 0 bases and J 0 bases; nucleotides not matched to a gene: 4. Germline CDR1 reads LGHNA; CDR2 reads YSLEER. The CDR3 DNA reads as TGCGCCAGCAGCCAAGACCTCGGACAGGCTAACTATGGCTACACCTTC. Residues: CASSQDLGQANYGYTF.

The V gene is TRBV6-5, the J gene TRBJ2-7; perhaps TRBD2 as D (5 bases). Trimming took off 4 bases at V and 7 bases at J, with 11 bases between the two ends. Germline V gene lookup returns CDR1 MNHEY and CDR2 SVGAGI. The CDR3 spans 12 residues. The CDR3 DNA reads TGTGCCAGCAGTTCCTCAACGGGGGAGCAGTACTTC. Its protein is CASSSSTGEQYF.